The entry that follows covers one T cell receptor beta chain sequence. The sample comes from a study of blood T cell repertoires in COVID-19. Germline V CDR1 and CDR2: SGHNT, YENEEA. The CDR3 is made up of 14 amino acids. Trimming removed 2 bases at V and 1 base at J, with 8 bases between. Per the original data handling: Reference gene primer amplification in the assay estimated nucleated cell counts. Clones were sequenced by immunoSEQ multiplex PCR, and TCRdb holds only the in-frame ones, with some missing. V and J calls and clone size come straight from that table; D and trimming were deduced from the DNA. This sample yields roughly 110,000 clones, of which about nine tenths are seen a single time; 1% to 1.5% belongs to the top ten.

This TCR derives from a woman younger than 45 with acute or convalescent COVID-19. This rearrangement joins TRBV11-3 to TRBJ1-1; possible D gene TRBD1, 5 bases. Sequenced: peripheral blood. The CDR3 is CASSLRGGNTEAFF. The CDR3 DNA reads TGTGCCAGCAGCTTACGGGGGGGGAACACTGAAGCTTTCTTT.